The TCR beta chain described here comes from a study of shared clonotypes between healthy human individuals. CDR1 and CDR2 from the germline V gene are PRHDT and FYEKMQ (reference sequence). V lost 5 bases and J lost 3; bases outside the gene matches: 10. This CDR3 has 16 residues. This table comes from immunoSEQ multiplex PCR, and its TCRdb copy is limited to in-frame clones, with some not included. The sample lists under 2.5 million clones, 85% to 95% occurring once. Input material: naive CD4+ T cells from PBMCs. Indicated subset: CD45RA+ positively selected. This sequence was found in a man aged 18-30 years in good health. Some clones in this sample may be carry-over from other donors' samples. The chain combines TRBV13 with TRBJ2-1; 7 nucleotides line up with TRBD2. CDR3 DNA sequence: TGTGCCAGCAGCCCCCGAGGCGGGAGACGCTACAATGAGCAGTTCTTC. It codes for CASSPRGGRRYNEQFF.